This T cell receptor (beta chain) was observed in a study of Ad26.COV2.S vaccination and SARS-CoV-2 variants. Some clones are missing from TCRdb's copy, which holds only in-frame ones; the method was immunoSEQ multiplex PCR. Among hundreds of thousands of clones listed, approximately 92% were seen once. The CDR3 sequence is 16 residues long. Germline trimming cut 3 bases from V and 4 bases from J; bases unmatched to any gene: 10. CDR1 is SGHAT and CDR2 is FQDESV in the germline V gene (reference sequence). As for treatment: some 19 received Ad26.COV2.S at low or high dose, single or two shots; about 5 received placebo; per-sample allocation not given. The study sampled participants on day 63 after the first vaccine or placebo injection.

This chain connects TRBV11-1 to TRBJ2-3, with 7 bases aligning to TRBD1. This clonotype was obtained from a person between 18 and 65 years old who received the Ad26.COV2.S COVID-19 vaccine or a placebo. The starting material was peripheral blood, obtained in a trial of Ad26.COV2.S vaccine versus placebo. In DNA form, the CDR3 reads TGTGCCAGCAGCTTGGCCGGGACAGCGCTTCCAGATACGCAGTATTTT. This translates into CASSLAGTALPDTQYF.